This TCR beta chain was recorded in a study of regulatory T cells in long-lasting Graves disease. This clonotype came up a few times. Its antigen is as yet unknown. Whole-study results and caveats: Possibly, too few samples lowered accuracy.

Time point specified: newly diagnosed GD, antithyroid drugs for less than 3 months. Scientists built the TCR library using RNA that was extracted from PBMCs. For TCR beta, libraries came from iRepertoire HTBI primers and Arm-PCR of CDR3 regions. TCRdb reprocessed the multiplex PCR reads via MiXCR and lists one record per CDR3 protein. The sample consists of approximately 470,000 distinct CDR3 sequences, roughly 15% of them appearing once. This CDR3 is 17 amino acids long. Germline V lookup: CDR1 SGHRS, CDR2 YFSETQ. V dropped 0 bases and J dropped 1; count of bases not matched to a gene: 6. The sample also formed part of further work on T cells in Graves' hyperthyroidism and ophthalmopathy. Turning to that study: RT-PCR in the first round (using the HTBI primer set) targeted the TCR CDR3.

The rearrangement uses TRBV5-1 and TRBJ2-3, with TRBD2 identical over 9 bases. The sequencing used peripheral blood mononuclear cells (PBMCs), collected at new diagnosis, from a patient treated with antithyroid drugs. This receptor was taken from a man between 35 and 55 years old with Graves disease. CDR3 DNA sequence: TGCGCCAGCAGCTTGGTAACTAGCGGGTTGGGCACAGATACGCAGTATTTT. This gives the protein CASSLVTSGLGTDTQYF. The full variable domain, completed using reference TRBV5-1 and TRBJ2-3, is KAGVTQTPRYLIKTRGQQVTLSCSPISGHRSVSWYQQTPGQGLQFLFEYFSETQRNKGNFPGRFSGRQFSNSRSEMNVSTLELGDSALYLCASSLVTSGLGTDTQYFGPGTRLTVL.